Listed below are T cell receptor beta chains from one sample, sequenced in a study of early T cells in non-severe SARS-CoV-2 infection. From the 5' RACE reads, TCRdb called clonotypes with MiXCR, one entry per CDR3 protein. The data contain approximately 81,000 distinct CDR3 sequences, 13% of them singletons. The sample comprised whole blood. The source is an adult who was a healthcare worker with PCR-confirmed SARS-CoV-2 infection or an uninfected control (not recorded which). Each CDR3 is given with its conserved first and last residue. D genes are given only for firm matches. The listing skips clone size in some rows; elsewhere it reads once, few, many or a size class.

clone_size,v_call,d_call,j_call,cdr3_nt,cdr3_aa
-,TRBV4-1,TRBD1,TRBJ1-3,TGCGCCAGCAGCCAAGCACAGGGGGCTTCAGGAAACACCATATATTTT,CASSQAQGASGNTIYF
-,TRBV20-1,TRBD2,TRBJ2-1,TGCAGTGCTAGAGAGTGGGGGGGTCGCTCCTACAATGAGCAGTTCTTC,CSAREWGGRSYNEQFF
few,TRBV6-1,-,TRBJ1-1,TGTGCCAGCAGTATCCAGAACACTGAAGCTTTCTTT,CASSIQNTEAFF
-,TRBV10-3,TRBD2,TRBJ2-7,TGTGCCACCCTAGCGGGGGACCCCTACGAGCAGTACTTC,CATLAGDPYEQYF
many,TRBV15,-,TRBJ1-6,TGTGCCACCAGCAGTCACGGACGAACAGTATCACCCCTCCACTTT,CATSSHGRTVSPLHF
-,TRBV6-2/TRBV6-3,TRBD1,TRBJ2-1,TGTGCCAGCAGTACCAGGACAGGGGTCAATGAGCAGTTCTTC,CASSTRTGVNEQFF
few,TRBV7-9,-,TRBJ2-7,TGTGCCAGCAGCTTAGACGAACTTGGCGGGCAGTACTTC,CASSLDELGGQYF
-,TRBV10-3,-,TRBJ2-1,TGTGCCATCAGTGAGAGGGCCACAGGGAACAATGAGCAGTTCTTC,CAISERATGNNEQFF
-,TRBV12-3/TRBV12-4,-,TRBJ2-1,TGTGCCAGCAGTAAGATACAGGGAATTGAGCAGTTCTTC,CASSKIQGIEQFF
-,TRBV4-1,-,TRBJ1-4,TGCGCCAGCAGCCAAGGTCCGGTTGCAACTAATGAAAAACTGTTTTTT,CASSQGPVATNEKLFF
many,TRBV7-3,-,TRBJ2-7,TGTGCCAGCAGCCCTACCCTCGGGGGTGGTTTGAACGAGCAGTACTTC,CASSPTLGGGLNEQYF
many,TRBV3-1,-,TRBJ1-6,TGTGCCAGCAGCCCTTCCCTTGGTTCACCCCTCCACTTT,CASSPSLGSPLHF
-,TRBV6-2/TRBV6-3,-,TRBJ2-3,TGTGCCAGCAGTTCCCGGACAGATACGCAGTATTTT,CASSSRTDTQYF
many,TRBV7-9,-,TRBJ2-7,TGTGCCAGCAGCGACCCCTACGAGCAGTACTTC,CASSDPYEQYF
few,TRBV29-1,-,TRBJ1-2,TGCAGCGTTGATTCACATAACTATGGCTACACCTTC,CSVDSHNYGYTF
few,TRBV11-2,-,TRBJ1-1,TGTGCCAGCAGCTCTACTCTAGGGATAGGAGCTTTCTTT,CASSSTLGIGAFF
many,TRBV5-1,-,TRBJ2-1,TGCGCCAGCAGCCTCGCCCTAAACAGGGATGAGCAGTTCTTC,CASSLALNRDEQFF
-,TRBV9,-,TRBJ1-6,TGTGCCAGCAGCGCCAATAATTCACCCCTCCACTTT,CASSANNSPLHF
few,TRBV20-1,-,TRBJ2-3,TGCAGTGCTAGAGATCTGAGGACAGATACGCAGTATTTT,CSARDLRTDTQYF
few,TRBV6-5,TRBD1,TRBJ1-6,TGTGCCAGCAGTTACTCGAAGGGACAGTCGAATAGGCGTAACTCACCCCTCCACTTT,CASSYSKGQSNRRNSPLHF
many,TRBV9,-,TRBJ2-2,TGTGCCAGCAGCCCGTGGGAGCGGGTCACCGGGGAGCTGTTTTTT,CASSPWERVTGELFF
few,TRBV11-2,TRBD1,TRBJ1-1,TGTGCCAGCAGCTTAGATGGTTGGAGAGACAGGGTGGTTGAAGCTTTCTTT,CASSLDGWRDRVVEAFF
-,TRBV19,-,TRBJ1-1,TGTGCCAGCTCTGTATTGGGCGTGAGAACTGAAGCTTTCTTT,CASSVLGVRTEAFF
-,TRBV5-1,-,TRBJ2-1,TGCGCCAGCAGCTTGGGTAGCCCGAATGAGCAGTTCTTC,CASSLGSPNEQFF
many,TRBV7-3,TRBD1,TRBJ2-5,TGTGCCAGCAGCTCGGGACAGGGGGAGACCCAGTACTTC,CASSSGQGETQYF
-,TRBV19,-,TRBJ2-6,TGTGCCAGTAGTATATCAGGGTCTGGGGCCAACGTCCTGACTTTC,CASSISGSGANVLTF
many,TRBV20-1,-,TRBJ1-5,TGCAGTGCCATAGACAGCAATCAGCCCCAGCATTTT,CSAIDSNQPQHF
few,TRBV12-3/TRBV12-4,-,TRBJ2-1,TGTGCCAGCAGTCCAGGGACTGTCGTAAATCGGCAGTTCTTC,CASSPGTVVNRQFF
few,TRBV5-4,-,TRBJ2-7,TGTGCCAGCAGCTCCGGACGGTTTCTGACCTACGAGCAGTACTTC,CASSSGRFLTYEQYF
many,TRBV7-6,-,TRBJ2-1,TGTGCCAGCAGCTCCGAAAGTGAGTACAATGAGCAGTTCTTC,CASSSESEYNEQFF
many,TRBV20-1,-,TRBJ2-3,TGCAGTGCTAGAAACCCGGGGCGGCGCCAACTCACAGATACGCAGTATTTT,CSARNPGRRQLTDTQYF
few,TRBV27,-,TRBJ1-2,TGTGCCAGCAGTTTATCGCCCTTAACGGACTACACCTTC,CASSLSPLTDYTF
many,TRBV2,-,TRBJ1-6,TGTGCCAGCACCGGGGCGAGGGGGGGCTCCTATAATTCACCCCTCCACTTT,CASTGARGGSYNSPLHF
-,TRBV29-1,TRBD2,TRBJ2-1,TGCAGCGTACCAGCTAGCGGCAATTACAATGAGCAGTTCTTC,CSVPASGNYNEQFF
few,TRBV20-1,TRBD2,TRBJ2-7,TGCAGTGCTAGCACCCTAGCGGAAGTCTACGAGCAGTACTTC,CSASTLAEVYEQYF
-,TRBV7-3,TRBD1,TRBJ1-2,TGTGCCAGCAGCTTACGTGGGGACAGGTCCTATGGCTACACCTTC,CASSLRGDRSYGYTF
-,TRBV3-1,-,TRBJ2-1,TGTGCCAGCAGCCAGGGTCGAGGGGATCAGTTCTTC,CASSQGRGDQFF
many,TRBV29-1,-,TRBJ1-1,TGCAGCGTTGAAGAGACGGGGGTTGGCACTGAAGCTTTCTTT,CSVEETGVGTEAFF
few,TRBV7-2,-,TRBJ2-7,TGTGCCAGCAGCTTAGCCGCCTACGAGCAGTACTTC,CASSLAAYEQYF
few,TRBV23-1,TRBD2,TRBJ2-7,TGCGCCAGCAGTCAATCCGGAAGAAGCGGGGGTCGTATATACCCCTGCTCCTACGAGCAGTACTTC,CASSQSGRSGGRIYPCSYEQYF
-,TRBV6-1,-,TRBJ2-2,TGTGCCAGCAGTTGGAGTGATACGAACACCGGGGAGCTGTTTTTT,CASSWSDTNTGELFF
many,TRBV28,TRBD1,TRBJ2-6,TGTGCCAGCAGTGGCCGGGACAGGGGTACCTCTGGGGCCAACGTCCTGACTTTC,CASSGRDRGTSGANVLTF
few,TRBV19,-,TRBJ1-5,TGTGCCAGCCGCGGCCTAGCGCAGCCCCAGCATTTT,CASRGLAQPQHF
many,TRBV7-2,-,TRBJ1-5,TGTGCCAGCAGTTCCAGGGGCAATCAGCCCCAGCATTTT,CASSSRGNQPQHF
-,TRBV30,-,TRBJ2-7,TGTGCCTGGACAATCCATTACGAGCAGTACTTC,CAWTIHYEQYF
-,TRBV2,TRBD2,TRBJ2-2,TGTGCCAGCGGGACTAAGAACACCGGGGAGCTGTTTTTT,CASGTKNTGELFF
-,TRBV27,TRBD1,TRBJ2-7,TGTGCCAGCAGTTTATCTGGGACAGGGTTGGCCGAGCAGTGCTTC,CASSLSGTGLAEQCF
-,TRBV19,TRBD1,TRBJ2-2,TGTGCCAGTAGTATCGATACCGGGACAGAGATGAACACCGGGGAGCTGTTTTTT,CASSIDTGTEMNTGELFF
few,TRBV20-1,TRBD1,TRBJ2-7,TGCAGTGCTCTATGGGGGACAGGCATCTACGAGCAGTACTTC,CSALWGTGIYEQYF
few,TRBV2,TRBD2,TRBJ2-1,TGTGCCAGCGGAAGGGACTACCTGAACAATGAGCAGTTCTTC,CASGRDYLNNEQFF
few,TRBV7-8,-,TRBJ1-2,TGTGCCAGCAGCTCAGATAGGGGAATTTCTGGCTACACCTTC,CASSSDRGISGYTF
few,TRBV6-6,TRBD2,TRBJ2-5,TGTGCCAGCAGTTACTCTGCGGGAGGGCAAGAGACCCAGTACTTC,CASSYSAGGQETQYF